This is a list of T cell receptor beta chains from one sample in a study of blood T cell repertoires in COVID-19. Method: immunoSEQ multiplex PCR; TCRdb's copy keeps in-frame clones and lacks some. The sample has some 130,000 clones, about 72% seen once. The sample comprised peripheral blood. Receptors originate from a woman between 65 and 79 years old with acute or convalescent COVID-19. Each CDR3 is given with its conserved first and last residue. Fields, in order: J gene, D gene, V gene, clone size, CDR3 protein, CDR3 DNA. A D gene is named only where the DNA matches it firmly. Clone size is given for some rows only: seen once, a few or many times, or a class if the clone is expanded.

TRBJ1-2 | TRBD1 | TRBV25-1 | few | CASSDYRGQGTNYGYTF | TGTGCCAGCAGTGACTACCGTGGACAGGGCACTAACTATGGCTACACCTTC
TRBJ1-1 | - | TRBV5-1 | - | CASSSSGLRPFF | TGCGCCAGCAGCTCGTCAGGGTTGAGGCCTTTCTTT
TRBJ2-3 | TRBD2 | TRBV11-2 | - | CASSHSGRDTDTQYF | TGTGCCAGCAGCCATAGCGGGAGAGATACAGATACGCAGTATTTT
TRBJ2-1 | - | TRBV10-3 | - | CAISGTSRYNEQFF | TGTGCCATCAGTGGCACTAGTCGTTACAATGAGCAGTTCTTC
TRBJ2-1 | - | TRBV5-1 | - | CASSRGTLDDNEQFF | TGCGCCAGCAGCCGCGGGACCCTGGACGACAATGAGCAGTTCTTC
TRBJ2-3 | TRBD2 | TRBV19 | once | CASSISGGQDTQYF | TGTGCCAGTAGTATTAGCGGGGGTCAAGATACGCAGTATTTT
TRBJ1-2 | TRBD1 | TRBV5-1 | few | CASSLWTGGGYTF | TGCGCCAGCAGCTTATGGACAGGGGGTGGCTACACCTTC
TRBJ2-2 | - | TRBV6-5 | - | CASSYGGSSTGELFF | TGTGCCAGCAGTTACGGGGGCTCTAGCACCGGGGAGCTGTTTTTT
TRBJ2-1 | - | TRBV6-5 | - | CASRFGTYNEQFF | TGTGCCAGCAGATTCGGGACTTACAATGAGCAGTTCTTC
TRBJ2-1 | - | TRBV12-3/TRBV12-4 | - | CASSINVNEQFF | TGTGCCAGCAGTATAAATGTGAATGAGCAGTTCTTC
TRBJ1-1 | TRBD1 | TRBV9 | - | CASSVADRGGTEAFF | TGTGCCAGCAGCGTGGCGGACAGGGGTGGCACTGAAGCTTTCTTT
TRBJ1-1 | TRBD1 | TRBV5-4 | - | CASKRTGGADTEAFF | TGTGCCAGCAAGCGGACAGGGGGCGCGGACACTGAAGCTTTCTTT
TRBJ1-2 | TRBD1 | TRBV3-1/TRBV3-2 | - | CASSLSGQGIGYTF | TGTGCCAGCAGCCTTTCGGGACAGGGGATCGGCTACACCTTC
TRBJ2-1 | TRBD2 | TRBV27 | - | CASSSLLAMGNEQFF | TGTGCCAGCAGTTCCCTACTAGCGATGGGCAATGAGCAGTTCTTC
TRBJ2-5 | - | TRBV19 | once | CASSATSTAQYF | TGTGCCAGTAGCGCAACTTCTACGGCCCAGTACTTC
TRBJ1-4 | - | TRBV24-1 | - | CATSDLRTEKLFF | TGTGCCACCAGTGATTTGAGAACAGAAAAACTGTTTTTT
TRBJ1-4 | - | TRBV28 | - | CASSPYYNEKLFF | TGTGCCAGCAGCCCCTACTACAATGAAAAACTGTTTTTT
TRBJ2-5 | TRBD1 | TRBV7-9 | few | CASSSIGTGGDETQYF | TGTGCCAGCAGCTCGATAGGGACAGGGGGCGATGAGACCCAGTACTTC
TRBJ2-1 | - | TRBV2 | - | CASGTQGLDEQFF | TGTGCCAGCGGAACACAGGGTCTTGATGAGCAGTTCTTC
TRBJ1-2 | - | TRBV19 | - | CASSLSGGANYGYTF | TGTGCCAGTAGTTTATCGGGGGGCGCTAACTATGGCTACACCTTC
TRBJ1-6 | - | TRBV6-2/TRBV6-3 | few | CASSFLGQGRRNSPLHF | TGTGCCAGCAGTTTTCTGGGTCAGGGTCGACGTAATTCACCCCTCCACTTT
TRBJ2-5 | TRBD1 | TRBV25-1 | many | CASTGGGETQYF | TGTGCCAGTACAGGGGGCGGAGAGACCCAGTACTTC
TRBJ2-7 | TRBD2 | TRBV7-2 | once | CASSLVGSGSGEQYF | TGTGCCAGCAGCTTAGTTGGTAGCGGGAGTGGCGAGCAGTACTTC
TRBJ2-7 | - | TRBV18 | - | CASSPRDSRLGEQYF | TGTGCCAGCTCACCCAGGGATTCGCGGCTTGGGGAGCAGTACTTC
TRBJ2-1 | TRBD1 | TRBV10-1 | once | CASSDNRDRGNNEQFF | TGCGCCAGCAGTGACAATAGGGACAGGGGAAACAATGAGCAGTTCTTC
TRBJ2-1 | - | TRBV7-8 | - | CASSFLSGDEQFF | TGTGCCAGCAGCTTTCTATCAGGGGATGAGCAGTTCTTC
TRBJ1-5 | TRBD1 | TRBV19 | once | CASSTRQGGQPQHF | TGTGCCAGTAGTACCCGACAGGGCGGACAGCCCCAGCATTTT
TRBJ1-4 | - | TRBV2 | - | CASSSDNRKREKLFF | TGTGCCAGCAGCTCCGACAACCGTAAAAGGGAAAAACTGTTTTTT
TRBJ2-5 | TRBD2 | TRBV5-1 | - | CASSLVLKAGETQYF | TGCGCCAGCAGCTTGGTGCTAAAAGCGGGGGAGACCCAGTACTTC
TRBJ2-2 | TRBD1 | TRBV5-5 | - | CASSLEQGAWRELFF | TGTGCCAGCAGCTTGGAACAGGGGGCCTGGCGGGAGCTGTTTTTT
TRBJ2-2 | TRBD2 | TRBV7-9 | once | CASSRGLLNTGELFF | TGTGCCAGCAGCAGGGGACTACTGAACACCGGGGAGCTGTTTTTT
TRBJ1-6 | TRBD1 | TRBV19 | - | CASSNRGNSPLHF | TGTGCCAGTAGTAACAGGGGGAATTCACCCCTCCACTTT
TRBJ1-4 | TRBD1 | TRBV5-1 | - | CASSGGQPNEKLFF | TGCGCCAGCAGCGGGGGACAGCCTAATGAAAAACTGTTTTTT
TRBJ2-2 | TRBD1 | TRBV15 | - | CATSRRNLGQHGELFF | TGTGCCACCAGCAGAAGAAACCTGGGACAGCACGGGGAGCTGTTTTTT
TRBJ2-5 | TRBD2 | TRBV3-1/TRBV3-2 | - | CASSQEGLAGVETQYF | TGTGCCAGCAGCCAAGAGGGTCTAGCGGGGGTGGAGACCCAGTACTTC
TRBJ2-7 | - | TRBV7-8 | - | CASSPRRFSSYEQYF | TGTGCCAGCAGCCCCCGGAGGTTCAGCTCCTACGAGCAGTACTTC
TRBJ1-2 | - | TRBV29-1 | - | CSVEDGLNYGYTF | TGCAGCGTTGAGGACGGACTTAACTATGGCTACACCTTC
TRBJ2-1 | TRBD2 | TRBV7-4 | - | CASSLRTSGGTYNEQFF | TGTGCCAGCAGCTTGAGGACTAGCGGGGGGACCTACAATGAGCAGTTCTTC
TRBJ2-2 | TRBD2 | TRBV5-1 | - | CASSPPGGGGTGELFF | TGCGCCAGCAGTCCCCCCGGCGGGGGGGGGACCGGGGAGCTGTTTTTT
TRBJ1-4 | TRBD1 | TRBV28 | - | CASSRTGSSNEKLFF | TGTGCCAGCAGTAGGACAGGGAGCTCTAATGAAAAACTGTTTTTT
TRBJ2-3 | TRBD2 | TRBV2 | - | CASRLAGDTQYF | TGTGCCAGCAGACTAGCGGGAGATACGCAGTATTTT
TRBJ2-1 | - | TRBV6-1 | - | CASSEEGLSYNEQFF | TGTGCCAGCAGTGAAGAGGGACTGAGTTACAATGAGCAGTTCTTC
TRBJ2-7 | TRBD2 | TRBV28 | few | CASRTWTSGPTYEQYF | TGTGCCAGCAGGACCTGGACTAGCGGACCCACTTACGAGCAGTACTTC
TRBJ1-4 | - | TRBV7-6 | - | CASSLSGTTNEKLFF | TGTGCCAGCAGCTTATCGGGAACAACTAATGAAAAACTGTTTTTT
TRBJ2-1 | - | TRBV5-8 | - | CASSGGGGTSYNEQFF | TGTGCCAGCAGCGGGGGCGGGGGCACGTCCTACAATGAGCAGTTCTTC
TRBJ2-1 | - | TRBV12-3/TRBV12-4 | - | CASSRRGYNEQFF | TGTGCCAGCAGTCGCCGGGGCTACAATGAGCAGTTCTTC
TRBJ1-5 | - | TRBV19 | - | CASSIGGHSNQPQHF | TGTGCCAGTAGTATAGGAGGGCACAGTAATCAGCCCCAGCATTTT
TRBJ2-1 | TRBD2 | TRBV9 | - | CASSVQGSGGALSYNEQFF | TGTGCCAGCAGCGTCCAGGGTAGCGGGGGGGCCTTATCCTACAATGAGCAGTTCTTC
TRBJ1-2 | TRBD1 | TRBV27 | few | CASSLDRAGYGYTF | TGTGCCAGCAGTCTTGACAGGGCTGGCTATGGCTACACCTTC